A single T cell receptor beta chain is shown here with its context. The antigen it binds to is not known. It has no much larger one-base neighbor in the sample; base qualities were not kept. The library came from the immunoSEQ multiplex PCR assay. A mixture of 60 forward primers for TCR Vbeta segments and 13 reverse primers for TCR Jbeta segments was used in the multiplex PCR. A multiplex PCR assay on genomic DNA amplified the CDR3 region of rearranged TCR beta genes. The Illumina HiSeq System was used to sequence the amplified TCR beta libraries as 87-base-pair reads. The paper's data handling went like this. Across the 600 to 700 repertoires, a later analysis counted 78 million or so unique TCR beta chains, 9.5 million to 12 million of which were shared by at least two donors. Raw reads were error-corrected and collapsed into unique sequences by a nearest-neighbor algorithm in which closely related sequences were merged to remove PCR and sequencing errors. V, D and J gene segments were assigned by aligning CDR3 sequences to IMGT reference sequences. For a sequence to be retained, at least a six-nucleotide match to both a V gene segment and a J gene segment was required. Rearrangements were called productive when the CDR3 lacked stop codons and stayed in frame with V and J; all others were non-productive. CDR3 was defined according to IMGT convention as the region running from the second conserved V-encoded cysteine to the conserved J-encoded phenylalanine. In an earlier analysis of roughly 580 of the donors, sequences lacking an unambiguous match to a single V gene segment were excluded. In an earlier analysis of 587 of the donors, a V segment was called functional when productive rearrangements were above 56.7%, and segregating when the standard deviation between donors exceeded 5%. A statistical classification framework was developed to diagnose cytomegalovirus status using the catalog of TCR beta chain sequences. In a later analysis, V and J genes were assigned by comparing TCR nucleotide sequences against IMGT/GENE-DB human TR gene sequences. A later analysis assigned CDR3 sequences and most-parsimonious VDJ recombination scenarios with the TCRdist pipeline. In a later analysis, every TCR beta chain was defined by the combination of its CDR3 amino acid sequence and its V-gene family, and reads without a unique V-gene family were dropped. As a way to deal with suspected cross-contamination and a sequencing artifact, a later analysis dropped under 600 nucleotide sequences that were highly shared and had low generation probability. For each public chain, a later analysis derived a clonal expansion index from normalized ranks of inferred template counts within each repertoire. A later analysis computed generation probabilities with a VDJ recombination model fitted to out-of-frame rearrangements, and checked the results against IGoR. In a later analysis, hypergeometric tests were used to score TCR-TCR, TCR-HLA and TCR-CMV co-occurrence, with a repertoire-size bias correction applied to TCR pairs. To estimate false discovery rates, a later analysis permuted the HLA or CMV assignments 20 times. A later analysis grouped co-occurring TCRs with DBSCAN, adding TCRdist sequence similarity when clustering within HLA-allele-positive subsets. For co-occurrence clustering, repertoires with fewer than 30,000 or more than 120,000 public chains were excluded, along with a handful of repertoires with anomalous nucleotide sharing. Sourced from immuneACCESS, this table was stored by TCRdb with only in-frame sequences that have V and J called. A share of the clones is absent; for the studies checked, an unresolved V gene accounts for under half, and the remainder has no known explanation. Clone size and the V and J calls come from that table; the DNA yielded D and trimming. The sample table records under 150,000 clones; 75% to 80% of these occur just once. Around 3.7% of the sample is held by the ten biggest clonotypes.

From its cysteine to its phenylalanine, the CDR3 spans 13 amino acids. The entry retains the CDR3 DNA only, 39 bases that are in frame from base 1. CDR1 and CDR2, per the germline V gene (reference sequence), are SGHNT and YYREEE. V is pared back by 0 bases and J by 7 bases, with 10 bases lying between the germline termini. These data are taken from a study of cytomegalovirus exposure and HLA in healthy donors (dated by TCRdb to 2016 to 2017). For context, the study as a whole: An earlier analysis of several hundred of the donors reported about 280 Gb of sequence data and approximately 120 million unique TCR beta sequences obtained from approximately 180 million T cells. An early release that covered about 600 HLA-typed donors contained 300 to 350 gigabases of sequencing data and 75 million to 100 million unique TCR sequences. Of the 300 to 450 genotyped donors, approximately 80% fell in the genetic ancestry cluster associated with self-reported Caucasian donors. The study aimed to test whether cataloging public T cell receptors could reveal signatures of past pathogen exposure. The study profiled the T cell repertoires of some 610 subjects by immunosequencing and related them to cytomegalovirus serostatus. A separate validation cohort of 100 to 150 different subjects was used in addition to the approximately 700-subject first cohort. The study combined high-throughput TCR immunosequencing, statistical association of individual TCRs with disease status, and machine learning to predict cytomegalovirus infection status. A later analysis re-analyzed previously published TCR beta repertoires from roughly 600 donors and added high-resolution HLA genotyping to study TCR occurrence patterns. In the later analysis, no new phenotypic data were used to find candidate immune exposures; instead, reliance was placed on TCR beta sequences and their occurrence across donors. In an earlier analysis of several hundred of the donors, high-throughput TCR beta sequencing was used to judge whether each TCR beta V gene segment behaved as functional or pseudogenic. Donor age, sex, ethnicity and CMV serostatus were compiled alongside the repertoire data. In a later genetic analysis, genome-wide SNP genotypes for about three fifths of the 666 donors were used, and that subset was treated as a discovery cohort. Every repertoire in the discovery cohort had been generated on one and the same sequencing platform. Class I and class II HLA loci were covered by the typing at four-digit resolution. The number of donors typed differed by locus, with 629-630 for A, B, C, DRB1 and DQB1, around 500 for DQA1, nearly 610 for DPA1, and some 470 for DPB1. Because of strong linkage in the cohort, roughly five DR-DQ haplotypes were treated as single units for association and clustering. Among 350 to 400 genotyped donors of the cohort, an average of about 240,000 unique TCR beta nucleotide sequences were sequenced per donor, roughly 20% of them non-productive. Broader findings and caveats from the paper: The presence/absence analyses assumed that sequencing depth was roughly uniform across donors, and that assumption may not be true. CMV serostatus was the only immune exposure information available for the cohort. In a later genetic analysis, a missense DCLRE1C variant was associated with V-gene and J-gene trimming of TCR beta chains, and the association was replicated in an independent cohort. The sequencing pipeline was judged likely to have produced a cluster of highly shared sequence variants as a technical artifact. A further reported finding was that TCR beta sequences accurately predicted the HLA-A and HLA-B alleles for most subjects in the first cohort. The earlier analysis of fewer than 750 of the donors excluded around 17 rarely observed V segments, including chromosome 9 orphons, because counts were too low. Compared with equally common non-associated chains, HLA-associated TCR beta chains in a later analysis were more clonally expanded and had lower generation probabilities. It was suggested by the authors that the approach could potentially be generalized to other disease states and immunological phenotypes. Cytomegalovirus status was reported to be diagnosed by the classifier with high specificity and sensitivity in both the original and validation cohorts. According to a later analysis, parvovirus B19, influenza, CMV and Epstein-Barr virus appeared linked to several top co-occurrence clusters. Most TCR sequences were seen in very few donors, while some public TCRs were found in many individuals. Because some donors lacked HLA typing at each locus, the association tests relied only on the typed subset. Specific HLA alleles were associated with roughly 17,000 TCR beta sequences at a false discovery rate of 0.05 in a later analysis. In a later analysis, TCR association rates were found to vary across HLA loci, with the most associated TCRs seen for DRB1 alleles and the fewest for HLA-C alleles. An earlier analysis of 587 of the donors showed that most TCR beta V segments appeared in productive rearrangements either about 90% or about 30% of the time, which broadly matched IMGT annotations. Linkage disequilibrium might explain the correlated functional status among segregating V segments, but an unknown experimental factor could not be excluded. In vitro tests confirmed that three of the cytomegalovirus-associated TCR beta chains recognize cytomegalovirus antigens. A later analysis found that most CMV-associated TCR beta chains appeared HLA-restricted, with HLA associations seemingly driven largely by CMV exposure. A later genetic analysis reported fewer N-insertions in productive TCRs among donors in an Asian-associated ancestry cluster than the 666-donor mean. When HLA alleles, especially DR and DQ, strongly co-occurred, TCR associations were difficult to assign to individual alleles. The study listed over 150 TCR beta chains as associated with cytomegalovirus. Because the 87-base-pair reads could not distinguish some IMGT-functional V segments, including TRBV6-2 and TRBV6-3, those segments were excluded. This cohort had only TCR beta chains sequenced, and the lack of alpha or paired-chain data limited which features could be detected.

In total, just over 650 healthy bone marrow donors made up the cohort. Cohort members were all nominally healthy when sampled, although unrecorded immune exposures were likely present. The donor tested CMV seronegative, placing the donor among the 350 to 400 seronegative members of the cohort. A peripheral blood sample was collected from each donor, and TCR beta sequencing was performed on peripheral blood mononuclear cells. The Qiagen DNeasy Blood Extraction Kit was used to extract genomic DNA from the blood cell samples. The sample taken for sequencing was PBMCs. The rearrangement joined TRBV5-4 to TRBJ1-2; the D region possibly corresponds to TRBD1 (5 bases align). The origin of this receptor is a man aged 18 to 29 in good health and CMV-seronegative. The sequenced DNA: TGTGCCAGCAGCTTGGCAGGGCTAATTGGCTACACCTTC. Translation gives CASSLAGLIGYTF.